The 25 T cell receptor beta chains below all came from one sample that was sequenced in a study of blood T cell repertoires in COVID-19. Method: immunoSEQ multiplex PCR; TCRdb's copy keeps in-frame clones and lacks some. The sample carries about 220,000 clones, roughly 85% recorded once. The sequencing input was peripheral blood. Every receptor here comes from a man in his forties or fifties who had recovered from COVID-19.

The V gene is TRBV6-1, the J gene TRBJ2-5, with D possibly TRBD1 on 5 matching bases. CDR1 MNHNS and CDR2 SASEGT come from the germline V gene. CDR3 length: 14 residues. The V gene lost 8 bases and the J gene lost 4 bases, with 17 bases spanning the gap. CDR3 region: CASHRGRASETQYF. The CDR3 bases are TGTGCCAGCCATAGGGGCAGGGCTTCAGAGACCCAGTACTTC.

The rearrangement joins TRBV14 to TRBJ2-7, with a possible D match to TRBD2 (5 bases). From germline, CDR1 is SGHDN and CDR2 FVKESK. This CDR3 is built from 17 residues. V was pared by 2 bases and J by 7 bases, with 24 bases between. CDR3 coding DNA: TGTGCCAGCAGCCAACTACGTTACTATACCCCCGAGGGTGAGCAGTACTTC. Translation: CASSQLRYYTPEGEQYF.

The V and J genes are TRBV3-1 (or the pseudogene TRBV3-2) and TRBJ2-1; D call uncertain. Per germline, CDR1 LGHDT and CDR2 YNNKEL (reference sequence). V was clipped by 3 bases and J by 2 bases, with 14 bases between them. CDR3 length: 16 amino acids. The CDR3 region has the DNA TGTGCCAGCAGCCATAAGATCCCAGTCGCCTACAATGAGCAGTTCTTC. Its translation: CASSHKIPVAYNEQFF.

This clone was observed once. The V and J genes are TRBV28 and TRBJ1-2; D is perhaps TRBD1 (6 bases). CDR1 MDHEN and CDR2 SYDVKM come from the germline V gene. V lost 9 bases, J lost 4 bases, and 15 bases lay in between. The CDR3 totals 13 residues. The CDR3 sequence: CASWDQGSYGYTF. The CDR3 DNA sequence: TGTGCCAGTTGGGACCAGGGGTCCTATGGCTACACCTTC.

The chain uses TRBV7-2 and TRBJ2-7; a weak D match, TRBD2 (6 bases). Trimming shortened V by 1 base and J by 0 bases, and 13 bases separated the two germline ends. The CDR3 extends over 16 amino acids. Germline V gene data show CDR1 as SGHTA and CDR2 as FQGNSA. CDR3 amino acids: CASSLGVTSPSYEQYF. Written as DNA, the CDR3 is TGTGCCAGCAGCTTAGGGGTGACTAGTCCCTCCTACGAGCAGTACTTC.

The rearrangement joins TRBV3-1 (or the pseudogene TRBV3-2) to TRBJ2-3, with a weak D call TRBD1 (6 bases). CDR1 and CDR2 (germline): LGHDT, YNNKEL (reference sequence). V shed 0 bases and J shed 1 base, with 11 bases lying between them. CDR3 length: 16 residues. The CDR3 DNA reads as TGTGCCAGCAGCCAAGAATGGGGGCCTGGCACAGATACGCAGTATTTT. Its protein product is CASSQEWGPGTDTQYF.

V and J are TRBV11-2 and TRBJ2-7, with 10 bases identical to TRBD2. J lost 3 bases, V lost 5 bases, and 10 bases had no gene match. The CDR3 is 16 residues long. Germline lookup yields CDR1 SGHAT and CDR2 FQNNGV. In DNA, the CDR3 is TGTGCCAGCAGCCGAGGGGCTAGCGGGAGCGGCTACGAGCAGTACTTC. It codes for CASSRGASGSGYEQYF.

This chain links TRBV3-1 (or the pseudogene TRBV3-2) with TRBJ1-4, with D tentatively TRBD1 (6 bases). Germline assignment: CDR1 LGHDT and CDR2 YNNKEL (reference sequence). The V gene lost 1 base and the J gene lost 8 bases, with 23 bases spanning the gap. The CDR3 covers 18 residues. CDR3 DNA sequence: TGTGCCAGCAGCCAAGGGAGGACAGTGCCTCGCCCTTGGGAAAAACTGTTTTTT. As protein: CASSQGRTVPRPWEKLFF.

CDR3 amino acids: CASSLWTGSYEQYF. Here the CDR3 DNA reads TGTGCCAGCAGTTTGTGGACAGGCTCCTACGAGCAGTACTTC. The chain recombines TRBV27 with TRBJ2-7; 7 bases match TRBD1. The V gene end was trimmed by 3 bases and the J gene end by 0 bases; junction bases not matched to a gene: 2. Germline lookup yields CDR1 MNHEY and CDR2 SMNVEV (reference sequence). The CDR3 runs to 14 residues.

This chain uses TRBV2 with TRBJ1-6; 7 bases match TRBD1. Germline CDR1 reads SNHLY; CDR2 reads FYNNEI. The CDR3 runs 17 residues. J gave up 8 bases and V 6 bases, and 16 bases lay outside the gene matches. The CDR3 here is CASSGGRYTGVDSPLHF. The CDR3 region has the DNA TGTGCCAGCAGCGGGGGACGATATACAGGGGTCGATTCACCCCTCCACTTT.

The J gene is TRBJ2-1, the V gene TRBV29-1; TRBD2 matches at 13 bases. V was clipped by 8 bases and J by 8 bases; unmatched bases: 18. CDR1 and CDR2 (germline): SQVTM, ANQGSEA. The CDR3 runs 17 residues. The CDR3 DNA reads as TGCAGCCTTCGTTCCCGACGCGGGACTAGCGGGATATATGAGCAGTTCTTC. Amino acid sequence: CSLRSRRGTSGIYEQFF.

The V and J genes are TRBV5-5 and TRBJ1-1; D is possibly TRBD1 (6 bases). Germline loops: CDR1 SGHKS, CDR2 YYEKEE (reference sequence). The CDR3 is made up of 13 amino acids. The ends were cut back, 3 bases at V and 1 base at J, with 7 bases in the middle. The CDR3 loop reads CASSWTENTEAFF. CDR3 DNA sequence: TGTGCCAGCAGCTGGACAGAGAACACTGAAGCTTTCTTT.

CDR3 DNA: TGTGCCAGCAGTTTTACCGGGACAGGGGGCTACAGTCAGCCCCAGCATTTT. Translating it yields CASSFTGTGGYSQPQHF. The chain carries TRBV28 and TRBJ1-5, with 12 bases aligning to TRBD1. The germline CDR1 and CDR2 sequences are MDHEN and SYDVKM. V was clipped by 3 bases and J by 6 bases; unmatched bases: 9. The CDR3 has 17 amino acids.

This rearrangement joins TRBV5-6 to TRBJ1-1; 7 nucleotides align to TRBD1. V lost 4 bases, J lost 1 base, and 4 bases stayed unmatched. The CDR3 is 14 residues long. Per germline, CDR1 SGHDT and CDR2 YYEEEE. The CDR3, as DNA: TGTGCCAGCAGCGCCCGGGACAGGAACACTGAAGCTTTCTTT. It yields the protein CASSARDRNTEAFF.

The rearrangement joins TRBV10-1 to TRBJ2-2, with TRBD2 identical over 9 bases. There are 17 residues in the CDR3. V was pared by 0 bases and J by 6 bases, with 8 bases of the junction left unmatched. Germline V gene sequence: CDR1 WNHNN, CDR2 SYGVQD (reference sequence). The CDR3 reads CASSESNSGRWSGELFF. The CDR3 coding sequence is TGCGCCAGCAGTGAGTCTAATAGCGGGAGATGGTCCGGGGAGCTGTTTTTT.

This sequence joins TRBV30 and TRBJ2-3; TRBD2 aligns across 8 bases. Losses at the gene ends were 4 bases for V and 5 bases for J; bases not matched to a gene: 14. The CDR3 runs to 16 residues. Germline-derived CDR1 and CDR2 are GTSNPN and SVGIG (reference sequence). The CDR3 DNA reads TGTGCCTGGAACGCCGGGACTAGTTACTTTTTAGATACGCAGTATTTT. Protein product: CAWNAGTSYFLDTQYF.

The rearrangement links TRBV6-1 to TRBJ2-7; weak D call: TRBD2 (6 bases). From germline, CDR1 is MNHNS and CDR2 SASEGT. Trimming removed 3 bases at V and 3 bases at J, with 15 bases between. This CDR3 is built from 15 residues. The CDR3 region has the DNA TGTGCCAGCAGTGAGCGGAAGTGGAGGGGCTACGAGCAGTACTTC. Translating gives CASSERKWRGYEQYF.

This sequence joins TRBV5-1 and TRBJ2-1; the match to TRBD2 covers 13 bases. Germline values: CDR1 SGHRS, CDR2 YFSETQ. The ends lost 0 bases at V and 7 bases at J; junction bases unmatched: 7. The CDR3 loop spans 17 amino acids. The CDR3 nucleotides are TGCGCCAGCAGCTTGGGCCTACTAGCGGGAGGGCGGAATGAGCAGTTCTTC. Translated: CASSLGLLAGGRNEQFF.

CDR3 coding DNA: TGTGCCAGCGGACTAGGGGTTTCTGTATTCCCCCCCGGCAATCAGCCCCAGCATTTT. Amino acid sequence: CASGLGVSVFPPGNQPQHF. This sequence joins TRBV5-8 and TRBJ1-5; TRBD1 is a possible D gene (5 bases). The germline CDR1 and CDR2 sequences are SGHTS and YDEGEE. The CDR3 length is 19 residues. The V end was cut by 7 bases, the J end by 2 bases, with 28 bases between.

The chain combines TRBV28 with TRBJ2-5; weak D call: TRBD1 (5 bases). Trimming removed 6 bases from V and 11 bases from J, with 28 bases in between. Germline V gene data show CDR1 as MDHEN and CDR2 as SYDVKM. This CDR3 has 16 amino acids. The CDR3 spells CASRGLSGPDHERQYF. CDR3 DNA: TGTGCCAGCAGGGGGCTGTCAGGACCCGACCATGAAAGACAGTACTTC. The full variable domain, in which reference TRBV28 and TRBJ2-5 provide the parts outside the CDR3, is DVKVTQSSRYLVKRTGEKVFLECVQDMDHENMFWYRQDPGLGLRLIYFSYDVKMKEKGDIPEGYSVSREKKERFSLILESASTNQTSMYLCASRGLSGPDHERQYFGPGTRLLVL.

The chain employs TRBV18 and TRBJ2-5; tentatively, D is TRBD1 (5 bases). The V gene lost 4 bases and the J gene lost 5 bases, with 11 bases spanning the gap. The CDR3 loop spans 13 amino acids. CDR1 and CDR2 from the germline V gene are KGHSH and LQKENI. CDR3 sequence reads: CASSRGRAETQYF. The CDR3, as DNA: TGTGCCAGCTCACGGGGCAGGGCCGAGACCCAGTACTTC.

This clone occurred a few times. The chain combines TRBV10-1 with TRBJ2-7; unclear D gene. Germline CDR1 WNHNN, CDR2 SYGVQD (reference sequence). The CDR3 is 11 residues long. V dropped 9 bases and J dropped 4 bases, with 10 bases sitting between them. DNA of the CDR3: TGCGCCAGAGTACGGAGTTACGAGCAGTACTTC. Its protein is CARVRSYEQYF.

This chain uses TRBV14 with TRBJ1-6, with D unresolved. Looked up from germline, CDR1 is SGHDN and CDR2 is FVKESK. V shed 2 bases and J shed 2 bases, with 7 bases lying between them. CDR3 length equals 15 residues. DNA for the CDR3: TGTGCCAGCAGCCAACAGGTCACCTATAATTCACCCCTCCACTTT. Its translation is CASSQQVTYNSPLHF.

In its sample, this clone is medium-sized (0.01 to 0.1%). V gene TRBV19 combines with J gene TRBJ1-1, with TRBD1 identical over 7 bases. This CDR3 is built from 13 residues. The V segment lost 3 bases and the J segment 7 bases; nucleotides outside the gene matches: 5. Looked up from germline, CDR1 is LNHDA and CDR2 is SQIVND (reference sequence). CDR3 bases: TGTGCCAGTAGTATGGGTAACAGGGGTGAAGCTTTCTTT. It encodes CASSMGNRGEAFF.

This chain joins TRBV18 and TRBJ2-2; D is possibly TRBD2 (5 bases). The germline V gene has CDR1 KGHSH and CDR2 LQKENI. The CDR3 contains 15 residues. Trimming removed 2 bases at V and 6 bases at J, with 13 bases between. Here the CDR3 reads CASSPSEVPAGELFF. The CDR3, as DNA: TGTGCCAGCTCACCATCGGAGGTACCAGCCGGGGAGCTGTTTTTT.